One sample yielded the 29 T cell receptor beta chains listed below, sequenced in a study of CD8 T cells in Susac syndrome. The RNA, roughly 0.5 to 1 ug, was put through reverse transcription using random hexamers. TCRdb reprocessed the immunoSEQ multiplex PCR reads via MiXCR and lists one record per CDR3 protein. Of approximately 140,000 distinct CDR3 sequences detected, around 75% appear once; the ten largest clones hold 0.45% to 0.6%. The sequencing sample was made of CD8+ T cells from PBMCs. The receptor set was obtained from a human donor with multiple sclerosis.

The V and J genes are TRBV7-9 and TRBJ1-1, with D possibly matching TRBD1 (5 bases). CDR3 length equals 15 residues. The V end lost 4 bases, the J end lost 7 bases, and 19 bases lay between the germline ends. Germline V gene lookup returns CDR1 SEHNR and CDR2 FQNEAQ (reference sequence). CDR3 nucleotides: TGTGCCAGCAGCTCCCAGTATCAGGGAGAGCATGAAGCTTTCTTT. It translates to CASSSQYQGEHEAFF.

The J gene is TRBJ2-1, the V gene TRBV10-2; 9 bases are shared with TRBD2. J gave up 2 bases and V 0 bases, and 2 bases lay outside the gene matches. The CDR3 sequence is 16 residues long. The germline gives CDR1 WSHSY, CDR2 SAAADI. This CDR3 is CASSESASGAYNEQFF. For the CDR3, the DNA is TGCGCCAGCAGTGAGTCGGCTAGCGGGGCCTACAATGAGCAGTTCTTC.

The rearrangement links TRBV20-1 to TRBJ2-2; D not certain. This CDR3 is built from 15 residues. The germline V and J ends were trimmed by 8 bases and 4 bases, with 20 bases remaining between them. CDR1 is DFQATT, CDR2 SNEGSKA, per germline (reference sequence). CDR3 DNA: TGCAGTCCCTGGTCGCTTGAGAGGAGCACCGGGGAGCTGTTTTTT. It translates to CSPWSLERSTGELFF.

This chain connects TRBV2 to TRBJ1-2; TRBD1 might be the D (6 bases). CDR3 length: 15 amino acids. The V end lost 0 bases, the J end lost 6 bases, and 14 bases lay between the germline ends. Germline values: CDR1 SNHLY, CDR2 FYNNEI. This CDR3 reads CASSEATRQDDGYTF. The CDR3 DNA is TGTGCCAGCAGTGAAGCTACAAGACAGGACGATGGCTACACCTTC.

The chain combines TRBV7-9 with TRBJ2-7; D gene unclear. The CDR3 runs 16 residues. Germline lookup yields CDR1 SEHNR and CDR2 FQNEAQ (reference sequence). The germline V and J ends were trimmed by 4 bases and 0 bases, with 16 bases remaining between them. The chain's CDR3 is CASSSRTTLVSYEQYF. As DNA, the CDR3 is TGTGCCAGCAGCTCCCGAACCACCCTCGTCTCCTACGAGCAGTACTTC. Full variable domain (missing parts from reference TRBV7-9 and TRBJ2-7): DTGVSQNPRHKITKRGQNVTFRCDPISEHNRLYWYRQTLGQGPEFLTYFQNEAQLEKSRLLSDRFSAERPKGSFSTLEIQRTEQGDSAMYLCASSSRTTLVSYEQYFGPGTRLTVT.

V is TRBV6-6 and J is TRBJ2-7; D may be TRBD1 (5 bases). The CDR3 is 14 amino acids. Germline V gene lookup returns CDR1 MNHNY and CDR2 SVGAGI (reference sequence). V was clipped by 0 bases and J by 2 bases, with 8 bases between them. CDR3 DNA sequence: TGTGCCAGCAGTTACTCCGACAGTACCTACGAGCAGTACTTC. It specifies CASSYSDSTYEQYF.

The chain has TRBV3-1 and TRBJ2-7; the match to TRBD2 covers 10 bases. The CDR3 has 17 amino acids. Germline V gene lookup returns CDR1 LGHDT and CDR2 YNNKEL (reference sequence). J was trimmed by 4 bases and V by 0 bases; bases with no gene match: 9. CDR3 in amino acids: CASSQEGLADDHYEQYV. The CDR3 DNA reads TGTGCCAGCAGCCAAGAAGGACTAGCGGACGACCATTACGAGCAGTACGTC.

V gene TRBV24-1 combines with J gene TRBJ2-5; 7 bases agree with TRBD2. Germline CDR1 KGHDR, CDR2 SFDVKD. The trim removed 2 bases at V and 0 bases at J, leaving 5 bases unmatched. The length of the CDR3 is 16 residues. CDR3 sequence: CATSDWGGFNQETQYF. In nucleotides, the CDR3 is TGTGCCACCAGTGATTGGGGAGGGTTCAACCAAGAGACCCAGTACTTC.

The V gene is TRBV3-1, the J gene TRBJ2-5; D possibly corresponds to TRBD2 (6 bases). The germline CDR1 and CDR2 sequences are LGHDT and YNNKEL (reference sequence). V lost 0 bases to trimming and J lost 7 bases, with 15 bases between them. The CDR3 has 15 residues. The CDR3 DNA sequence: TGTGCCAGCAGCCAAGATTTATTAGCGGCGGGGACCCAGTACTTC. Translation: CASSQDLLAAGTQYF.

The J gene is TRBJ2-5, the V gene TRBV7-9; 7 bases map to TRBD1. Germline CDR1 and CDR2: SEHNR and FQNEAQ (reference sequence). The CDR3 runs to 16 residues. V dropped 5 bases and J dropped 2; count of bases not matched to a gene: 11. The CDR3 loop is CASSRRQGVSQETQYF. As DNA, the CDR3 is TGTGCCAGCAGCCGGAGACAGGGAGTCAGTCAAGAGACCCAGTACTTC.

The V call is TRBV7-8, the J call TRBJ2-5; 12 bases agree with TRBD2. This CDR3 is 15 amino acids long. Germline V gene lookup returns CDR1 SGHVS and CDR2 FQNEAQ. J gave up 2 bases and V 4 bases, and 2 bases lay outside the gene matches. CDR3 region: CASSSGLAGQETQYF. Written as DNA, the CDR3 is TGTGCCAGCAGCTCTGGACTAGCGGGACAAGAGACCCAGTACTTC. Combining the CDR3 with reference TRBV7-8 and TRBJ2-5 gives the whole variable domain GAGVSQSPRYKVAKRGQDVALRCDPISGHVSLFWYQQALGQGPEFLTYFQNEAQLDKSGLPSDRFFAERPEGSVSTLKIQRTQQEDSAVYLCASSSGLAGQETQYFGPGTRLLVL.

The chain couples TRBV5-6 to TRBJ2-1; TRBD2 aligns across 8 bases. J gave up 5 bases and V 0 bases, and 7 bases lay outside the gene matches. Germline V CDR1 and CDR2: SGHDT, YYEEEE. CDR3 size: 16 residues. The CDR3 region is CASSLDGSGMDNEQFF. CDR3 coding DNA: TGTGCCAGCAGCTTGGATGGTAGCGGGATGGACAATGAGCAGTTCTTC.

On this clonotype: Germline is not matched at one junction end, which may reflect a read error. The chain uses TRBV15 and TRBJ1-1; D uncertain. Germline V gene sequence: CDR1 LNHNV, CDR2 YYDKDF (reference sequence). The CDR3 is 15 residues long. The CDR3 region has the DNA TGTGCCACCAAGGGTACATGGGAGGGAGACACTGAAGTTTTCTTT. It codes for CATKGTWEGDTEVFF.

V gene TRBV25-1 combines with J gene TRBJ1-2; D gene ambiguous. The CDR3 has 13 amino acids. Germline CDR1 MGHDK, CDR2 SYGVNS. V was clipped by 4 bases and J by 8 bases, with 14 bases between them. CDR3 region: CASSGEIFWGYTF. The CDR3 nucleotides read TGTGCCAGCAGTGGGGAGATATTTTGGGGCTACACCTTC.

The V call is TRBV20-1, the J call TRBJ1-5; the D gene is possibly TRBD1 (6 bases). Germline CDR1 is DFQATT and CDR2 is SNEGSKA (reference sequence). The CDR3 extends over 11 amino acids. Trimming took off 7 bases at V and 3 bases at J, with 7 bases between the two ends. The CDR3 coding sequence is TGCAGTGGGGGGGCCAATCAGCCCCAGCATTTT. It codes for CSGGANQPQHF.

CDR3 sequence: CSVPRPEGELFF. CDR3 DNA sequence: TGCAGCGTTCCCCGCCCCGAGGGGGAGCTGTTTTTT. The gene calls are TRBV29-1 and TRBJ2-2, with D unresolved. The V end lost 5 bases, the J end lost 8 bases, and 12 bases lay between the germline ends. This CDR3 comprises 12 residues. Germline lookup yields CDR1 SQVTM and CDR2 ANQGSEA.

The chain recombines TRBV7-3 with TRBJ1-1; the match to TRBD1 covers 8 bases. The CDR3 spans 15 residues. CDR1 and CDR2 from the germline V gene are SGHTA and FQGTGA. V lost 5 bases and J lost 3; bases outside the gene matches: 8. CDR3 in DNA: TGTGCCAGCAGCGCGTCAGGGGGCAGGGACACTGAAGCTTTCTTT. Amino acids: CASSASGGRDTEAFF.

The chain uses TRBV5-4 and TRBJ2-2, with 11 bases fitting TRBD2. Germline loops: CDR1 SGHNT, CDR2 YYREEE (reference sequence). This CDR3 comprises 14 residues. After removal of 4 bases from V and 8 bases from J, the junction contained 4 bases not matched to a gene. In nucleotides, the CDR3 is TGTGCCAGCAGCACCGGGACTAGCGGAGGGGAGCTGTTTTTT. Its translation is CASSTGTSGGELFF.

The gene calls are TRBV4-1 and TRBJ1-1; D uncertain. The V gene's germline CDR1 is MGHRA and CDR2 YSYEKL. The V end was cut by 1 base, the J end by 1 base, with 7 bases between. This CDR3 contains 14 residues. CDR3 coding DNA: TGCGCCAGCAGCCAAGGATTTGAGAACACTGAAGCTTTCTTT. This encodes CASSQGFENTEAFF.

The V call is TRBV20-1, the J call TRBJ1-1; a possible D gene is TRBD1 (6 bases). CDR3 length: 13 amino acids. V was cut by 7 bases and J by 1 base, with 13 bases left in between. From germline, CDR1 is DFQATT and CDR2 SNEGSKA (reference sequence). In DNA, the CDR3 is TGCAGTGGGGTTGGGACACAGAACACTGAAGCTTTCTTT. It translates to CSGVGTQNTEAFF.

The chain uses TRBV7-9 and TRBJ2-3; D possibly matches TRBD1 or TRBD2 (5 bases each). V was trimmed by 10 bases and J by 4 bases, leaving 18 bases between them. This CDR3 has 14 residues. CDR1 and CDR2 (germline): SEHNR, FQNEAQ (reference sequence). The CDR3 bases are TGTGCCATCTCCGGGACGGCGTTAGCAGATACGCAGTATTTT. Translation: CAISGTALADTQYF.

J is TRBJ1-3 and V is TRBV5-4, with 7 bases fitting TRBD1. The CDR3 has 15 residues. V was pared by 4 bases and J by 3 bases, with 7 bases of the junction left unmatched. Germline V gene data show CDR1 as SGHNT and CDR2 as YYREEE (reference sequence). The CDR3 nucleotides read TGTGCCAGCAGCGAGCATACAGGGGATGGAAACACCATATATTTT. Amino acids: CASSEHTGDGNTIYF.

V gene TRBV19 combines with J gene TRBJ1-6, with TRBD1 matching 7 bases. Germline V gives CDR1 LNHDA, CDR2 SQIVND (reference sequence). The CDR3 is 12 amino acids. Trimming took 9 bases from V and 6 from J; bases not matched to a gene: 2. CDR3 region: CASRDSNSPLHF. The CDR3 region has the DNA TGTGCCAGCCGGGACAGTAATTCACCCCTCCACTTT. The whole variable domain, filled in from reference TRBV19 and TRBJ1-6, reads DGGITQSPKYLFRKEGQNVTLSCEQNLNHDAMYWYRQDPGQGLRLIYYSQIVNDFQKGDIAEGYSVSREKKESFPLTVTSAQKNPTAFYLCASRDSNSPLHFGNGTRLTVT.

The rearrangement uses TRBV4-3 and TRBJ2-1, with unresolved D. V was cut by 0 bases and J by 0 bases, with 12 bases left in between. The CDR3 covers 17 residues. CDR1 LGHNA and CDR2 YSLEER come from the germline V gene. CDR3 loop: CASSQDLERTSYNEQFF. DNA of the CDR3: TGCGCCAGCAGCCAAGATCTAGAACGGACCTCCTACAATGAGCAGTTCTTC.

This clonotype has just a few counts. The chain recombines TRBV4-1 with TRBJ2-7, with D hard to call. The CDR3 has 13 amino acids. The germline V gene encodes CDR1 MGHRA and CDR2 YSYEKL. V gave up 0 bases and J gave up 3 bases, with 6 bases separating them. The CDR3 spells CASSQDTYYEQYF. The DNA for the CDR3 is TGCGCCAGCAGCCAAGATACATACTACGAGCAGTACTTC.

As to this clonotype: Compared with germline, one end of the junction differs, possibly owing to a read error. The genes are TRBV7-9 and TRBJ2-5; 7 nucleotides line up with TRBD2. Looked up from germline, CDR1 is SEHNR and CDR2 is FQNEAQ (reference sequence). This CDR3 is built from 16 residues. CDR3 sequence reads: CASSQRVGGPRETRYF. In DNA, the CDR3 is TGTGCCAGCAGCCAGCGGGTGGGAGGGCCTCGGGAGACCCGGTACTTC. Combining the CDR3 with reference TRBV7-9 and TRBJ2-5 gives the whole variable domain DTGVSQNPRHKITKRGQNVTFRCDPISEHNRLYWYRQTLGQGPEFLTYFQNEAQLEKSRLLSDRFSAERPKGSFSTLEIQRTEQGDSAMYLCASSQRVGGPRETRYFGPGTRLLVL.

This clonotype was detected only a few times. The CDR3 DNA reads as TGCAGCGTTCCCGTAGGGAACACTGAAGCTTTCTTT. Encoded protein: CSVPVGNTEAFF. The chain carries TRBV29-1 and TRBJ1-1; D remains unclear. V was pared by 5 bases and J by 1 base, with 8 bases between. The CDR3 runs to 12 residues. Germline loops: CDR1 SQVTM, CDR2 ANQGSEA. The whole variable domain, filled in from reference TRBV29-1 and TRBJ1-1, reads SAVISQKPSRDICQRGTSLTIQCQVDSQVTMMFWYRQQPGQSLTLIATANQGSEATYESGFVIDKFPISRPNLTFSTLTVSNMSPEDSSIYLCSVPVGNTEAFFGQGTRLTVV.

This clonotype was observed a handful of times. For the CDR3, the DNA is TGTGCCAGCAGCTCAATAGCGGGAGCTGTAAACAATGAGCAGTTCTTC. It specifies CASSSIAGAVNNEQFF. This sequence joins TRBV14 and TRBJ2-1; 9 nucleotides match TRBD2. The CDR3 sequence is 16 residues long. The germline gives CDR1 SGHDN, CDR2 FVKESK. V lost 5 bases, J lost 5 bases, and 10 bases stayed unmatched.

The V and J genes are TRBV29-1 and TRBJ2-1; maybe TRBD1 (6 bases). The germline V and J ends were trimmed by 5 bases and 6 bases, with 8 bases remaining between them. From germline, CDR1 is SQVTM and CDR2 ANQGSEA. The CDR3 is 11 residues long. The CDR3 protein is CSVQGGNEQFF. The CDR3 DNA reads TGCAGCGTTCAAGGGGGCAATGAGCAGTTCTTC.